This is a list of T cell receptor beta chains from one sample in a study of blood T cell repertoires in COVID-19. Libraries were prepared by immunoSEQ multiplex PCR; TCRdb keeps only in-frame clonotypes and omits some of them. The table includes about 180,000 clones, 86% detected once. The sequenced material came from PBMCs or T cells enriched from blood (not recorded which). These receptors all come from a woman under 40 who had recovered from COVID-19. Both conserved end residues are trimmed from each CDR3. The order of the fields is clone size, J gene, CDR3 length, V gene, CDR3 protein. Some rows mark clone size as missing; the rest say once, few, many or name a class of expanded clone.

once | TRBJ1-1 | 12 | TRBV16 | ASSQNRVNTEAF
- | TRBJ2-1 | 15 | TRBV9 | ASSVDLAGVLHNEQF
once | TRBJ1-6 | 12 | TRBV7-2 | ASSEQGINSPLH
- | TRBJ2-3 | 13 | TRBV6-5 | ASSYTDTSTDTQY
- | TRBJ2-1 | 15 | TRBV15 | ATSRVGAGGSYNEQF
- | TRBJ1-4 | 12 | TRBV28 | ASSFRLTNEKLF
- | TRBJ1-1 | 10 | TRBV6-1 | ASSESRQEAF
- | TRBJ2-7 | 11 | TRBV6-5 | ASLSLAFYEQY
- | TRBJ1-4 | 12 | TRBV2 | ASSTTGEDEKLF
- | TRBJ2-7 | 15 | TRBV6-2/TRBV6-3 | ASSYSKLAGDPYEQY
- | TRBJ1-1 | 14 | TRBV7-9 | ASSLVRAAMNTEAF
- | TRBJ2-3 | 14 | TRBV10-3 | ATRGGLAGATDTQY
- | TRBJ1-1 | 10 | TRBV7-9 | ASSLMGGEAF
- | TRBJ1-2 | 13 | TRBV4-1 | ASSQRENTNYGYT
- | TRBJ1-6 | 13 | TRBV25-1 | ASSEAGRESSPLH
- | TRBJ2-1 | 14 | TRBV12-5 | ASGFSLRDRDNEQF
- | TRBJ2-4 | 11 | TRBV6-5 | AGDDGGGNIQY
once | TRBJ1-1 | 15 | TRBV12-2 | ASRLARVVGRYTEAF
- | TRBJ1-6 | 15 | TRBV4-2 | ASSQSGNGLYNSPLH
many | TRBJ1-5 | 13 | TRBV20-1 | SASVLAGSNQPQH
- | TRBJ2-3 | 14 | TRBV11-2 | ASSSGLVSTLDTQY